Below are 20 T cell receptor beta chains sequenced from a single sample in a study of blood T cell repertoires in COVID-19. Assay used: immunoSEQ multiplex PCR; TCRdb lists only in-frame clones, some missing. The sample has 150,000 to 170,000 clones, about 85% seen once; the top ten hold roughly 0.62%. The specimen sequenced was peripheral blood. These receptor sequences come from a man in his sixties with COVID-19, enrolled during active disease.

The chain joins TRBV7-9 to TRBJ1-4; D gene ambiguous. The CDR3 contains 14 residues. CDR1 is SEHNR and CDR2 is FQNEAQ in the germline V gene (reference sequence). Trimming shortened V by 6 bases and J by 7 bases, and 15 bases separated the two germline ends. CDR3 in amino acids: CASRPSIEGEKLFF. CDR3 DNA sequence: TGTGCCAGCAGGCCAAGTATAGAGGGTGAAAAACTGTTTTTT.

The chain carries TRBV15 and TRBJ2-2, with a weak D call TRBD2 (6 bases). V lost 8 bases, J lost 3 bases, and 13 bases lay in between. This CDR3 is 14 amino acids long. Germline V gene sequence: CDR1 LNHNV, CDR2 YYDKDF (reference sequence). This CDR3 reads CATQKLAHTGELFF. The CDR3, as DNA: TGTGCCACCCAAAAACTAGCCCACACCGGGGAGCTGTTTTTT.

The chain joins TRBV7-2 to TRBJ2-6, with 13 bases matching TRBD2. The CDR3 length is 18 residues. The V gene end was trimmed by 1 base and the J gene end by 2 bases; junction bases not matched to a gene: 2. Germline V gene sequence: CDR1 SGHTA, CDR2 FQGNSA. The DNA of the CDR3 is TGTGCCAGCAGCTTAGGACTAGCGGGAGGAACTGGGGCCAACGTCCTGACTTTC. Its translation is CASSLGLAGGTGANVLTF.

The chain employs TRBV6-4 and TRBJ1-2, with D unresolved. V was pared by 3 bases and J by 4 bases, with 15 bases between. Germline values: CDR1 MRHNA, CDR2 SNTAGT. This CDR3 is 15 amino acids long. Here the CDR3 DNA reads TGTGCCAGCAGTGAGAGTTGGGGAGAAGGCTATGGCTACACCTTC. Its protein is CASSESWGEGYGYTF.

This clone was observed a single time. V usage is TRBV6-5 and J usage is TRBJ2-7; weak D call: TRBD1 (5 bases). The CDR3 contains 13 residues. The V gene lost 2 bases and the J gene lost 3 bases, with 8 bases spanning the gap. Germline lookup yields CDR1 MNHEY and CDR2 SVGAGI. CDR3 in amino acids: CASSYGAVYEQYF. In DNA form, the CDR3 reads TGTGCCAGCAGTTACGGGGCCGTCTACGAGCAGTACTTC.

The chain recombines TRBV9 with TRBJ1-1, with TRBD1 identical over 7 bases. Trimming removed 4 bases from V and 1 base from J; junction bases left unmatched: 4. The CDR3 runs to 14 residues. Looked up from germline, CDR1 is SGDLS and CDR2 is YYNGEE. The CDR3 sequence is CASSSRQGNTEAFF. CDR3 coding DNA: TGTGCCAGCAGCTCCAGACAGGGGAACACTGAAGCTTTCTTT.

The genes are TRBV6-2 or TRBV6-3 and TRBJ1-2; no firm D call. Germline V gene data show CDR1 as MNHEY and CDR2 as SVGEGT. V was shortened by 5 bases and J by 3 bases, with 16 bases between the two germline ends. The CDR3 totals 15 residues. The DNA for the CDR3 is TGTGCCAGCAGTCTACCGGGAGGTTCATACTATGGCTACACCTTC. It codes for CASSLPGGSYYGYTF.

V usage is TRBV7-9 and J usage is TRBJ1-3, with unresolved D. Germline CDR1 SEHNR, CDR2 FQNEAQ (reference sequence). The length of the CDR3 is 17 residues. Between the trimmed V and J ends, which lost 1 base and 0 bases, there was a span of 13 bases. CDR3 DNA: TGTGCCAGCAGCTTAGGTTTCGGGAGTAACTCTGGAAACACCATATATTTT. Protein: CASSLGFGSNSGNTIYF.

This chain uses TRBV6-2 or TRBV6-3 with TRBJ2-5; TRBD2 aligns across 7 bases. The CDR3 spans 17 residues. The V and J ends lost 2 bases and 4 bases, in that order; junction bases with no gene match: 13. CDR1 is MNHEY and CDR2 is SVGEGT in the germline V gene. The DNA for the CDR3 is TGTGCCAGCAGTTACGTAAGCTGGCGGGGGTTAGCAGAGACCCAGTACTTC. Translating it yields CASSYVSWRGLAETQYF.

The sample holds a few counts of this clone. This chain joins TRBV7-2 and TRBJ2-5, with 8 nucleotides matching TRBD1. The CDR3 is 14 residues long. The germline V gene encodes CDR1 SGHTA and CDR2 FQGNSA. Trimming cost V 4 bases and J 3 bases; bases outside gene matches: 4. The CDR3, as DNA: TGTGCCAGCAGCTCGAAGACAGGGGAAGAGACCCAGTACTTC. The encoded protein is CASSSKTGEETQYF.

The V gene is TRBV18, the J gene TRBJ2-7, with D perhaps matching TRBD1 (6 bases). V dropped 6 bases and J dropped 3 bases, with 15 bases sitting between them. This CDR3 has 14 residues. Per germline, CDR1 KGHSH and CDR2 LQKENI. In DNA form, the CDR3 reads TGTGCCAGCTCCCCTGGGACATGGAACTACGAGCAGTACTTC. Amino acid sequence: CASSPGTWNYEQYF.

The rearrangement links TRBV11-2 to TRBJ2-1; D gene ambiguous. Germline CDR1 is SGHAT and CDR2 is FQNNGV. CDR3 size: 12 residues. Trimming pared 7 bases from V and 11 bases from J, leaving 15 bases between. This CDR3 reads CASTNANSKQFF. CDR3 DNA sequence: TGTGCCAGCACCAATGCCAACTCGAAGCAGTTCTTC.

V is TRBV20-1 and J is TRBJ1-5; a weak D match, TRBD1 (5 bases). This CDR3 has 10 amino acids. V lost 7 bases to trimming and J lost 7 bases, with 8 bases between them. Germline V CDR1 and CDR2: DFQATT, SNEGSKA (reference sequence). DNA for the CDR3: TGCAGTGGGGGGGACCAGCCCCAGCATTTT. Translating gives CSGGDQPQHF.

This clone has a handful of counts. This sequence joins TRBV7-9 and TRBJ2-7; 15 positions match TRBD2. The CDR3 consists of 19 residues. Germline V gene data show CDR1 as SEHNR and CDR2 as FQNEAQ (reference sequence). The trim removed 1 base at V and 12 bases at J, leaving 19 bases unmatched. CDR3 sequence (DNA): TGTGCCAGCAGCTTAGGCCCCCGGGGACTAGCGGGAGGCCACTCCAGGAGGTACTTC. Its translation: CASSLGPRGLAGGHSRRYF.

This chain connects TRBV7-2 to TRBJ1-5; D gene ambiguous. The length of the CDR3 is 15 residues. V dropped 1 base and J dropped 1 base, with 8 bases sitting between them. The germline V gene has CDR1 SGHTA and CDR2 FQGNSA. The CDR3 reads CASSLVYGSNQPQHF. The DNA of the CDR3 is TGTGCCAGCAGCTTAGTATATGGCAGCAATCAGCCCCAGCATTTT.

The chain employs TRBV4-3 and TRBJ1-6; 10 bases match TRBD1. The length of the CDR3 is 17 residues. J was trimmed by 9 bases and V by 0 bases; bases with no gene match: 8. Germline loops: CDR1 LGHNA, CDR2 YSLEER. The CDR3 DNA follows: TGCGCCAGCAGCCAAGACTCCTTGACAGGGGGCGGTTCACCCCTCCACTTT. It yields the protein CASSQDSLTGGGSPLHF.

The CDR3 nucleotides read TGTGCCAGCAGCCAAGTTCAGCGGGGGGGAAGCTCCTACAATGAGCAGTTCTTC. Its protein product is CASSQVQRGGSSYNEQFF. The chain joins TRBV3-1 (or the pseudogene TRBV3-2) to TRBJ2-1, with 10 bases lining up with TRBD2. CDR1 is LGHDT and CDR2 is YNNKEL in the germline V gene (reference sequence). The CDR3 length is 18 residues. Trimming took 1 base from V and 0 from J; bases not matched to a gene: 6.

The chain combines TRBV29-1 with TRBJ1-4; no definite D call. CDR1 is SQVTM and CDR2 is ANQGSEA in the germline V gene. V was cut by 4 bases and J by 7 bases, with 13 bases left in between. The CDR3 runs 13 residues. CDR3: CSVGKGAGEKLFF. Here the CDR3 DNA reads TGCAGCGTTGGAAAAGGAGCCGGTGAAAAACTGTTTTTT.

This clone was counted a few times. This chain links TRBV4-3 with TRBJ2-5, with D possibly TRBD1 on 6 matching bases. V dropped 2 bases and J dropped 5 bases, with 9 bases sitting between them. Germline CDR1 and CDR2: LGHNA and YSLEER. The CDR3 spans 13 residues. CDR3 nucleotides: TGCGCCAGCAGCCAATCAACAGGGGAGACCCAGTACTTC. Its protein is CASSQSTGETQYF.

The CDR3, as DNA: TGTGCCAGCAGAGGGACAGAAGAGACCCAGTACTTC. Protein: CASRGTEETQYF. The chain links TRBV6-5 to TRBJ2-5, with TRBD1 matching 7 bases. CDR1 and CDR2 (germline): MNHEY, SVGAGI. J was trimmed by 3 bases and V by 6 bases; bases with no gene match: 1. CDR3 length equals 12 residues.